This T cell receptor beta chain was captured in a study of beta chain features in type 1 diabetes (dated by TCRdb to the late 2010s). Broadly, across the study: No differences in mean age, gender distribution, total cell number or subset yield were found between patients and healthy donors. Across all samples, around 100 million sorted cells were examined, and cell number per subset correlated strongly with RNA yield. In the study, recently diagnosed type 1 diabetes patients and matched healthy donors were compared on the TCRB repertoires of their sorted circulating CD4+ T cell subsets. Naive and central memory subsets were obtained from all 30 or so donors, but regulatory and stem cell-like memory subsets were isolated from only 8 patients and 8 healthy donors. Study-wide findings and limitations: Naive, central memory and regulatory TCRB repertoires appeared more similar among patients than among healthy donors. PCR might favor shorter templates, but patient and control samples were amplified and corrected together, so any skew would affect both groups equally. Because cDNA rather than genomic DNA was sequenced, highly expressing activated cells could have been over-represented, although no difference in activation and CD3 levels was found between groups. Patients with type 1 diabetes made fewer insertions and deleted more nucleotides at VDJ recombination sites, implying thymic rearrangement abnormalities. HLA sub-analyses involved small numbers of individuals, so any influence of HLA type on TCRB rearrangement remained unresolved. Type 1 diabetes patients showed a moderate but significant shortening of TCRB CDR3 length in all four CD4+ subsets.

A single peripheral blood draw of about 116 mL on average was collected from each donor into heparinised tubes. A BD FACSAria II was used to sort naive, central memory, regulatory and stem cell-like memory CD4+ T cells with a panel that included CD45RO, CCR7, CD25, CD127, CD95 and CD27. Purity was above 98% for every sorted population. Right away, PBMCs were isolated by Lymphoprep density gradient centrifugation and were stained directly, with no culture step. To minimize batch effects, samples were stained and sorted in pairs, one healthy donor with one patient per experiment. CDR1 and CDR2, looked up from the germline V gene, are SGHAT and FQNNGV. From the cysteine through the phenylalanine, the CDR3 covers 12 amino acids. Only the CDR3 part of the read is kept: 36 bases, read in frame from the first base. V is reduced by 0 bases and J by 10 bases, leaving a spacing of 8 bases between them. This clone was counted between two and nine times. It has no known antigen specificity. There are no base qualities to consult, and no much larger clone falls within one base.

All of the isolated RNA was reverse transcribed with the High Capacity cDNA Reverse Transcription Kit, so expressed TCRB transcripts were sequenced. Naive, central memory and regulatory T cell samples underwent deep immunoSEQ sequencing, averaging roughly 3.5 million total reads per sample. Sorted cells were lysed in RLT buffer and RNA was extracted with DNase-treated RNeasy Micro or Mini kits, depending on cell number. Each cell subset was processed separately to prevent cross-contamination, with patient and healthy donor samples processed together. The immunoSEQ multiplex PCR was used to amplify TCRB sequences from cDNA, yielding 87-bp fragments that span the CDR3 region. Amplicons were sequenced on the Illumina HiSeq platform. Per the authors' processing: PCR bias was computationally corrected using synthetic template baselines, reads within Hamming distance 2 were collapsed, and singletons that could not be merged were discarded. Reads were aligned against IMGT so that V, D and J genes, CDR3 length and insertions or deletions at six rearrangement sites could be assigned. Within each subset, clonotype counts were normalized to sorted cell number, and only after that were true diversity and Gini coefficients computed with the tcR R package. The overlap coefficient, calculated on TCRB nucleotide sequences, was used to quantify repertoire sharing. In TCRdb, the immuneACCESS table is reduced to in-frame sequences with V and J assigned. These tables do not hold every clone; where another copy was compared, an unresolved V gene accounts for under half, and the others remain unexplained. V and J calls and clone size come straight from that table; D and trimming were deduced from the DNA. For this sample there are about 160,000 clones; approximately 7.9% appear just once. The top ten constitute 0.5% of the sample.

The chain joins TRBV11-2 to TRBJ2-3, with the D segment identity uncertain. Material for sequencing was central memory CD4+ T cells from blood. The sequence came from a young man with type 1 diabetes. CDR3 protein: CASSLDPESQYF. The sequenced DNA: TGTGCCAGCAGCTTAGATCCGGAGTCGCAGTATTTT.